The 18 T cell receptor beta chains reported below all come from one sample, sequenced in a study of shared clonotypes between healthy human individuals. Sequenced by immunoSEQ multiplex PCR; TCRdb stores in-frame clones only, minus some. The sample holds approximately 2,000,000 clones, around 92% seen once. Sequenced material: naive CD4+ T cells from PBMCs. Subset defined: CD45RA+ positively selected. These receptors were obtained from a man between 18 and 29 years old in good health. Some clones in this sample may be carry-over from other donors' samples.

The J gene is TRBJ1-5, the V gene TRBV6-5; D uncertain. Trimming took 2 bases from V and 5 from J, leaving 10 bases between them. This CDR3 comprises 14 residues. Germline V lookup: CDR1 MNHEY, CDR2 SVGAGI. The CDR3 region is CASSYEEGYQPQHF. CDR3 nucleotide sequence: TGTGCCAGCAGTTACGAGGAAGGCTATCAGCCCCAGCATTTT.

This chain uses TRBV2 with TRBJ1-5, with 10 bases aligning to TRBD1. The V and J ends lost 6 bases and 7 bases, in that order; junction bases with no gene match: 6. This CDR3 contains 14 residues. CDR1 is SNHLY and CDR2 is FYNNEI in the germline V gene. The CDR3 nucleotides are TGTGCCAGCAGCTGGACAGGGGGAGCGCAGCCCCAGCATTTT. This sequence encodes CASSWTGGAQPQHF.

The rearrangement links TRBV5-1 to TRBJ2-7; 9 bases line up with TRBD2. This CDR3 has 14 residues. The germline V gene encodes CDR1 SGHRS and CDR2 YFSETQ. The V and J ends lost 6 bases and 2 bases, in that order; junction bases with no gene match: 6. The CDR3 bases are TGCGCCAGCACCCTAGCGGGACCTACCTACGAGCAGTACTTC. It encodes CASTLAGPTYEQYF.

This chain uses TRBV29-1 with TRBJ2-5, with 9 bases matching TRBD2. There are 15 residues in the CDR3. Germline V lookup: CDR1 SQVTM, CDR2 ANQGSEA. J lost 5 bases, V lost 6 bases, and 13 bases had no gene match. CDR3 sequence reads: CSVPLAGAGWETQYF. The CDR3 coding sequence is TGCAGCGTCCCTTTAGCGGGAGCAGGGTGGGAGACCCAGTACTTC.

This chain joins TRBV5-3 and TRBJ2-7; no clear D. TRBV5-3 is an ORF, with its function uncertain. The V gene lost 2 bases and the J gene lost 2 bases, with 2 bases spanning the gap. This CDR3 has 11 amino acids. The CDR3 sequence is CARSFTYEQYF. The CDR3 DNA follows: TGTGCCAGAAGCTTCACCTACGAGCAGTACTTC.

Comment on this clone: At one end the junction does not follow the germline gene, possibly because of a read error. The V gene is TRBV20-1, the J gene TRBJ1-1, with D perhaps TRBD1 (5 bases). This CDR3 spans 9 amino acids. Germline values: CDR1 DFQATT, CDR2 SNEGSKA (reference sequence). CDR3 nucleotides: TGTACGGGGGAGAATGAAGCTTTCTTT. Amino acid sequence: CTGENEAFF.

DNA of the CDR3: TGTGCCAGCAGCGTAGGGGCTACCTCTGGAAACACCATATATTTT. As protein: CASSVGATSGNTIYF. The chain uses TRBV9 and TRBJ1-3; D gene unclear. The germline CDR1 and CDR2 sequences are SGDLS and YYNGEE. V was shortened by 0 bases and J by 0 bases, with 7 bases between the two germline ends. The CDR3 consists of 15 residues.

In nucleotides, the CDR3 is TGTGCCAGTAGTCCGGGACAGGGGCGCAGGGAGCAGTTCTTC. This gives the protein CASSPGQGRREQFF. This chain connects TRBV19 to TRBJ2-1; 10 bases align to TRBD1. The germline V gene encodes CDR1 LNHDA and CDR2 SQIVND (reference sequence). J gave up 10 bases and V 5 bases, and 8 bases lay outside the gene matches. CDR3 length: 14 amino acids.

This clone showed up just a few times. Other nucleotide sequences from this sample produce the same CDR3. The V call is TRBV28, the J call TRBJ1-1, with D perhaps TRBD1 (5 bases). CDR3 length: 14 residues. Germline V lookup: CDR1 MDHEN, CDR2 SYDVKM. The V and J ends lost 2 bases and 1 base respectively, with 8 bases between them. The CDR3 here is CASSLLTGNTEAFF. In DNA, the CDR3 is TGTGCCAGCAGTTTACTCACAGGGAACACTGAAGCTTTCTTT.

The V call is TRBV4-1, the J call TRBJ2-7; 7 bases map to TRBD1. From germline, CDR1 is MGHRA and CDR2 YSYEKL. The V and J ends lost 2 bases and 3 bases, in that order; junction bases with no gene match: 19. The CDR3 runs 19 residues. CDR3 protein: CASSQFQIFHRDSIYEQYF. The CDR3 region has the DNA TGCGCCAGCAGCCAATTTCAGATCTTTCACCGGGACAGCATCTACGAGCAGTACTTC.

This chain uses TRBV19 with TRBJ1-1; the D is unclear. V was shortened by 6 bases and J by 5 bases, with 7 bases between the two germline ends. Germline V CDR1 and CDR2: LNHDA, SQIVND (reference sequence). The CDR3 contains 11 residues. The CDR3 DNA follows: TGTGCCAGTAGCAGGTGGACTGAAGCTTTCTTT. It translates to CASSRWTEAFF. The full variable domain, in which reference TRBV19 and TRBJ1-1 provide the parts outside the CDR3, is DGGITQSPKYLFRKEGQNVTLSCEQNLNHDAMYWYRQDPGQGLRLIYYSQIVNDFQKGDIAEGYSVSREKKESFPLTVTSAQKNPTAFYLCASSRWTEAFFGQGTRLTVV.

V usage is TRBV6-6 and J usage is TRBJ1-1, with D possibly being TRBD1 (5 bases). CDR1 and CDR2 (germline): MNHNY, SVGAGI (reference sequence). The germline V and J ends were trimmed by 5 bases and 3 bases, with 10 bases remaining between them. The CDR3 consists of 13 residues. The CDR3 DNA reads as TGTGCCAGCAGTCCGCAGACAGACACTGAAGCTTTCTTT. Translation gives CASSPQTDTEAFF.

This chain uses TRBV29-1 with TRBJ2-1, with D hard to call. The CDR3 is 14 residues long. Germline V gives CDR1 SQVTM, CDR2 ANQGSEA. The V gene lost 4 bases and the J gene lost 4 bases, with 14 bases spanning the gap. CDR3: CSVGTPEIYNEQFF. In DNA form, the CDR3 reads TGCAGCGTTGGAACTCCGGAAATTTACAATGAGCAGTTCTTC.

This rearrangement joins TRBV5-6 to TRBJ2-5; the match to TRBD2 covers 11 bases. With V trimmed by 9 bases and J by 5 bases, 9 bases remained unmatched. Germline-derived CDR1 and CDR2 are SGHDT and YYEEEE. The CDR3 has 14 residues. In DNA form, the CDR3 reads TGTGCCACGACACTAGCGGGAGTCGGTGAGACCCAGTACTTC. This translates into CATTLAGVGETQYF.

This clone was seen once. The rearrangement links TRBV28 to TRBJ2-5; 10 nucleotides agree with TRBD1. The CDR3 consists of 12 residues. CDR1 MDHEN and CDR2 SYDVKM come from the germline V gene. Here the CDR3 reads CATGQGEETQYF. The CDR3 nucleotides read TGTGCAACCGGACAGGGGGAAGAGACCCAGTACTTC.

The V call is TRBV28, the J call TRBJ1-2; D may be TRBD1 (5 bases). This CDR3 contains 14 residues. Germline CDR1 and CDR2: MDHEN and SYDVKM. V gave up 6 bases and J gave up 6 bases, with 17 bases separating them. This CDR3 reads CASRTLSGPDGYTF. The CDR3 nucleotides read TGTGCCAGCAGAACCCTCTCGGGGCCGGATGGCTACACCTTC.

The CDR3 sequence is CASSLVVLRTQLTDTQYF. The CDR3 bases are TGCGCCAGCAGCTTGGTTGTTCTCCGGACCCAACTCACAGATACGCAGTATTTT. This chain uses TRBV5-1 with TRBJ2-3; D gene unclear. Per the germline V gene, CDR1 is SGHRS and CDR2 is YFSETQ. V was clipped by 0 bases and J by 2 bases, with 19 bases between them. The CDR3 contains 18 residues.

The genes are TRBV11-2 and TRBJ1-3; D remains unclear. The CDR3 covers 15 residues. Trimming shortened V by 5 bases and J by 0 bases, and 11 bases separated the two germline ends. Germline CDR1 reads SGHAT; CDR2 reads FQNNGV. The chain's CDR3 is CASSTTASSGNTIYF. As DNA, the CDR3 is TGTGCCAGCAGCACGACTGCTAGCTCTGGAAACACCATATATTTT.